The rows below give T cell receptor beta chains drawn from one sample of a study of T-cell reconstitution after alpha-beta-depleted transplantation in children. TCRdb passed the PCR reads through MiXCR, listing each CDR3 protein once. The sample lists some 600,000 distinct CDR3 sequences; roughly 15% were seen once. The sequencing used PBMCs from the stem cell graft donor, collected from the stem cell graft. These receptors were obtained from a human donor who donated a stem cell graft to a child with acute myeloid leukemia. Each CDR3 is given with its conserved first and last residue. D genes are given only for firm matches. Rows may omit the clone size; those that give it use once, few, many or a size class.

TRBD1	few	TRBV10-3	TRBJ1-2	CASRQGDYGYTF	TGTGCCTCCCGCCAGGGGGACTATGGCTACACCTTC
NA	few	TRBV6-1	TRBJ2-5	CASSPSLTFQETQYF	TGTGCCAGCAGTCCCTCTCTAACATTCCAAGAGACCCAGTACTTC
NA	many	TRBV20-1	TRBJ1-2	CSARDIVEAEANYGYTF	TGCAGTGCTAGAGATATAGTAGAGGCAGAAGCTAACTATGGCTACACCTTC
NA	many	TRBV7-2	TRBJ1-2	CASSLGGLGEGYTF	TGTGCCAGCAGCTTAGGAGGTTTGGGGGAGGGCTACACCTTC
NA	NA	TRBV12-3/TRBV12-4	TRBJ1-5	CASSLSPGHQPQHF	TGTGCCAGCAGTTTAAGCCCGGGCCATCAGCCCCAGCATTTT
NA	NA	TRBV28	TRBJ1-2	CASSQTAFYGYTF	TGTGCCAGCAGTCAGACAGCCTTCTATGGCTACACCTTC
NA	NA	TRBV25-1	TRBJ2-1	CASSDLSRDYNEQFF	TGTGCCAGCAGTGATCTCAGTCGGGACTACAATGAGCAGTTCTTC
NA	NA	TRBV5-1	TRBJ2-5	CASSSPHQSQETQYF	TGCGCCAGCAGTTCCCCACACCAATCCCAAGAGACCCAGTACTTC
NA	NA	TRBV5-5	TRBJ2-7	CASSPDGTDSFWQYF	TGTGCCAGCAGCCCGGACGGCACAGACAGCTTCTGGCAGTACTTC
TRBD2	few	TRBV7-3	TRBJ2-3	CASSRLAGGPTVADTQYF	TGTGCCAGCAGCCGACTAGCGGGGGGGCCTACGGTCGCAGATACGCAGTATTTT
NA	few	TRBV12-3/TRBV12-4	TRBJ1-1	CASAEEVEAFF	TGTGCCAGTGCCGAGGAGGTTGAAGCTTTCTTT
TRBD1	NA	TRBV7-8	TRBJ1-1	CASSTGQGMAGIMAFF	TGTGCCAGCAGCACGGGACAGGGGATGGCTGGGATCATGGCTTTCTTT
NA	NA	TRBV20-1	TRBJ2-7	CSARDPNPRGSYEQYF	TGCAGTGCTAGAGATCCCAACCCCAGGGGTTCCTACGAGCAGTACTTC
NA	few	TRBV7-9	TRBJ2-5	CASSQSIQETQYF	TGTGCCAGCAGCCAATCTATTCAAGAGACCCAGTACTTC
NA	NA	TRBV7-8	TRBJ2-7	CASSLSRVLISYEQYF	TGTGCCAGCAGCTTATCCCGAGTTTTGATCTCCTACGAGCAGTACTTC
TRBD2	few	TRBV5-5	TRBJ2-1	CASSTTSSEQFF	TGTGCCAGCAGCACGACTAGCAGTGAGCAGTTCTTC
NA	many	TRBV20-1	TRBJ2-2	CSAVKGGANTGELFF	TGCAGTGCGGTAAAGGGGGGGGCCAACACCGGGGAGCTGTTTTTT
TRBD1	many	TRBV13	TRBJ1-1	CASSFGTGSTEAFF	TGTGCCAGCAGCTTCGGGACAGGGAGCACTGAAGCTTTCTTT
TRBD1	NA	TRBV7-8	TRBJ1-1	CASSSGLWDSHTEAFF	TGTGCCAGCAGCTCAGGGCTGTGGGACAGTCACACTGAAGCTTTCTTT
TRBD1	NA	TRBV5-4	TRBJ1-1	CASSLGDRGNTEAFF	TGTGCCAGCAGCTTGGGGGACAGGGGGAACACTGAAGCTTTCTTT
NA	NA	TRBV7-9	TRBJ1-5	CGSSFGGYDQPQHF	TGTGGCAGCAGCTTCGGGGGATACGATCAGCCCCAGCATTTT
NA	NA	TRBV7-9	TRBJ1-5	CASSLELDRNQPQHF	TGTGCCAGCAGCCTAGAGTTGGATCGCAATCAGCCCCAGCATTTT
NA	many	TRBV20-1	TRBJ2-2	CSVRASGTGNGELFF	TGCAGTGTTCGGGCGAGCGGGACAGGCAACGGGGAGCTGTTTTTT
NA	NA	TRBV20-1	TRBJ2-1	CCASVSGAPSYNEQFF	TGCTGTGCAAGTGTCTCGGGGGCCCCCTCCTACAATGAGCAGTTCTTC
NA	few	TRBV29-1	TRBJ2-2	CSVGQGGGTGELFF	TGCAGCGTTGGGCAGGGAGGTGGCACCGGGGAGCTGTTTTTT
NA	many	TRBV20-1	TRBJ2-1	CSARALGYPYNEQFF	TGCAGTGCTAGAGCCCTCGGGTACCCTTACAATGAGCAGTTCTTC
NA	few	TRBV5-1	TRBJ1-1	CASSLGRGSDSEAFF	TGCGCCAGCAGCTTGGGAAGGGGGTCTGACTCTGAAGCTTTCTTT
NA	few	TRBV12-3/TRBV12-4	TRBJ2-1	CASSLVVRIYEQFF	TGTGCCAGCAGTTTAGTGGTCAGGATCTATGAGCAGTTCTTC
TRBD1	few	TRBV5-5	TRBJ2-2	CASSPDRVPFVGGELFF	TGTGCCAGCAGCCCGGACAGGGTCCCCTTTGTCGGCGGGGAGCTGTTTTTT